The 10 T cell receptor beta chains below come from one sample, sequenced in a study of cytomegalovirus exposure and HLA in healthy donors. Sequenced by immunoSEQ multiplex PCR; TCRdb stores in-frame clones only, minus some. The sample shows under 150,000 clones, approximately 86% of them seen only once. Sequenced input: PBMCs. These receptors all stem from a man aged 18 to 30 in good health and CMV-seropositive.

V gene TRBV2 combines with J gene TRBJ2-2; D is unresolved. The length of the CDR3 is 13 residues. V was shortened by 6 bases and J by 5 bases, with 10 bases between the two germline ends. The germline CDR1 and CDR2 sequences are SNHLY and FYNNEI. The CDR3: CASRRVSTGELFF. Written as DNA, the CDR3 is TGTGCCAGCAGGAGAGTTTCTACCGGGGAGCTGTTTTTT.

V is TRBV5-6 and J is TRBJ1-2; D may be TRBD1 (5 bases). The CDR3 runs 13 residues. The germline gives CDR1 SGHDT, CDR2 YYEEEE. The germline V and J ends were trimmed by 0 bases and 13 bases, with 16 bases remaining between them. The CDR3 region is CASSLGTSREGTF. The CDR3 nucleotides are TGTGCCAGCAGCTTGGGGACATCAAGGGAGGGCACCTTC. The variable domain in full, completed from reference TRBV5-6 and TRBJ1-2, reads DAGVTQSPTHLIKTRGQQVTLRCSPKSGHDTVSWYQQALGQGPQFIFQYYEEEERQRGNFPDRFSGHQFPNYSSELNVNALLLGDSALYLCASSLGTSREGTFGSGTRLTVV.

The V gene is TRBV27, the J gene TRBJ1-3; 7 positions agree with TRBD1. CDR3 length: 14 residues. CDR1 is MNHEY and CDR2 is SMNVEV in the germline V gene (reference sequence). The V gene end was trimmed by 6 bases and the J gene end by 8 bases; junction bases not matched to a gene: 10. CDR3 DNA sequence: TGTGCCAGCAGAAAAACAGGGGTGGGACACACCATATATTTT. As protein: CASRKTGVGHTIYF.

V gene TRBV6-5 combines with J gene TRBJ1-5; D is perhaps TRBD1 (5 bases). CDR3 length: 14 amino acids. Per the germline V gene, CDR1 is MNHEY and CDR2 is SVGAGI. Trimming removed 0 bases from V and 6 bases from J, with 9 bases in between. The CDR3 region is CASSYSMGLQPQHF. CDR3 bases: TGTGCCAGCAGTTACTCGATGGGGCTTCAGCCCCAGCATTTT.

The CDR3 spells CASSQGLAGTYEQYF. The CDR3 DNA reads TGCGCCAGCAGCCAAGGTCTGGCGGGGACCTACGAGCAGTACTTC. The V gene is TRBV4-1, the J gene TRBJ2-7; perhaps TRBD2 as D (6 bases). V was pared by 1 base and J by 2 bases, with 12 bases between. The CDR3 is 15 residues long. Per the germline V gene, CDR1 is MGHRA and CDR2 is YSYEKL.

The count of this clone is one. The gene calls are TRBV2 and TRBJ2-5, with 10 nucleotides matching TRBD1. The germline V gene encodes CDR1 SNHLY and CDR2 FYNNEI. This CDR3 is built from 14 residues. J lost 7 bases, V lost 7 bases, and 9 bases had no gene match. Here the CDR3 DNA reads TGTGCCAGCACCGGGACAGGGGATTTAGCGACCCAGTACTTC. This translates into CASTGTGDLATQYF.

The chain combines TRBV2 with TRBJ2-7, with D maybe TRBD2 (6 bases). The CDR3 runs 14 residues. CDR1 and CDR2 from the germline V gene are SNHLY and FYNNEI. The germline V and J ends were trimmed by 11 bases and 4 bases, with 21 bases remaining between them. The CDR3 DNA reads TGTGCCTCAAGCCCGGGCGGGAAAGGTTACGAGCAGTACTTC. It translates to CASSPGGKGYEQYF.

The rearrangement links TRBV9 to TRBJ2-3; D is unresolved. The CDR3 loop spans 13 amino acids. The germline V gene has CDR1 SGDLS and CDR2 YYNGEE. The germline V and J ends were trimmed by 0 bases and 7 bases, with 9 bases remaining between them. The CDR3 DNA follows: TGTGCCAGCAGCGTAGATATCAGGAATACGCAGTATTTT. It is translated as CASSVDIRNTQYF.

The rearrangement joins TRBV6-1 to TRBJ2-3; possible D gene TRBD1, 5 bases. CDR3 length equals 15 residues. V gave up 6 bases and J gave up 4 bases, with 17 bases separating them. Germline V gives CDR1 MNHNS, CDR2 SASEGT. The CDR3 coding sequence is TGTGCCAGCAGAGACGACAGACAGCTTGCAGATACGCAGTATTTT. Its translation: CASRDDRQLADTQYF.

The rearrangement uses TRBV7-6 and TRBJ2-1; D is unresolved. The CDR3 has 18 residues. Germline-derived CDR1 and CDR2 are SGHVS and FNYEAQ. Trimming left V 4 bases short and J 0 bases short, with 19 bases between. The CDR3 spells CASSSARTRLSSYNEQFF. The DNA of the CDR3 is TGTGCCAGCAGCTCCGCTCGAACGAGGCTCAGCTCCTACAATGAGCAGTTCTTC.